The present entry profiles one TCR beta chain with its context. The data were taken from a study of OX40 agonist ivuxolimab in advanced cancers. The sampling schedule covered blood at baseline, cycle 4 day 1, and cycle 7 day 1. Profiling relied on immunoSEQ multiplex PCR, and the TCRdb table lists in-frame clones only, not all of them. The data contain nearly 55,000 clones, 85% to 90% of them singletons. Source: CD4+ or CD8+ T cells sorted from blood, taken in a trial of the OX40 agonist ivuxolimab. This receptor was identified in an adult with an advanced solid tumor such as melanoma, head and neck, liver or kidney cancer.

The DNA of the CDR3 is TGTGCCAGCAGCTTGGGGCGGGAATTCACCTACGAGCAGTACTTC. Protein product: CASSLGREFTYEQYF. V and J are TRBV5-4 and TRBJ2-7; tentatively, D is TRBD2 (6 bases). V lost 0 bases and J lost 2, with 12 bases in between. This CDR3 contains 15 residues. Germline V gives CDR1 SGHNT, CDR2 YYREEE (reference sequence).